The 15 T cell receptor beta chains given below trace back to one sample, sequenced in a study of CD8 T cells in ankylosing spondylitis. Regarding the study as a whole: Blood of patients with ankylosing spondylitis appeared to be characterized by a TCR beta motif of several highly homologous variants.

The antigens these receptors bind are not known. TCRdb re-called the 5' RACE reads with MiXCR, one entry per CDR3 protein. The data show roughly 90,000 distinct CDR3 sequences, about 8.3% seen once. Sequenced material: blood, either unsorted or a sorted T cell fraction (not recorded which). The receptors shown here come from a male donor with ankylosing spondylitis.

This clonotype was counted between two and nine times. The J gene is TRBJ2-1, the V gene TRBV7-2; 16 nucleotides match TRBD2. This CDR3 comprises 16 residues. The V gene's germline CDR1 is SGHTA and CDR2 FQGNSA. Unmatched junction bases numbered 1, after V lost 1 base and J lost 7 bases. CDR3 protein: CASSLVGLAGGNEQFF. The CDR3 coding sequence is TGTGCCAGCAGCTTAGTGGGACTAGCGGGAGGGAATGAGCAGTTCTTC.

The rearrangement joins TRBV10-2 to TRBJ2-5; perhaps TRBD2 as D (6 bases). V gave up 6 bases and J gave up 5 bases, with 13 bases separating them. From germline, CDR1 is WSHSY and CDR2 SAAADI. The length of the CDR3 is 13 residues. This CDR3 is CASSWGDVETQYF. CDR3 DNA: TGCGCCAGCAGCTGGGGGGATGTGGAGACCCAGTACTTC.

This clonotype was seen repeatedly, ten times or more. The rearrangement links TRBV10-3 to TRBJ2-1; TRBD1 or TRBD2 may be the D gene (5 bases each). Germline V gives CDR1 ENHRY, CDR2 SYGVKD. The CDR3 has 15 residues. Trimming removed 4 bases at V and 4 bases at J, with 14 bases between. CDR3 DNA sequence: TGTGCCATCAGTGTCGGGACGTCTGAGTACAATGAGCAGTTCTTC. Amino acids: CAISVGTSEYNEQFF.

This clonotype was seen more than once but under ten times. This chain links TRBV7-8 with TRBJ2-5, with TRBD2 identical over 7 bases. Germline V gene lookup returns CDR1 SGHVS and CDR2 FQNEAQ. Trimming cost V 4 bases and J 5 bases; bases outside gene matches: 10. This CDR3 is built from 15 residues. CDR3 loop: CASSSPGRRGETQYF. The CDR3 DNA follows: TGTGCCAGCAGCTCCCCCGGGAGGAGAGGGGAGACCCAGTACTTC.

This clonotype was detected many times. The gene calls are TRBV6-1 and TRBJ2-3; 9 bases match TRBD2. J gave up 1 base and V 10 bases, and 9 bases lay outside the gene matches. The germline V gene has CDR1 MNHNS and CDR2 SASEGT. CDR3 length: 15 residues. The CDR3 sequence is CATSFRGRGTDTQYF. DNA of the CDR3: TGTGCCACCTCATTTCGCGGGAGGGGCACAGATACGCAGTATTTT.

The rearrangement links TRBV27 to TRBJ2-3; D might be TRBD2 (6 bases). V dropped 4 bases and J dropped 2 bases, with 16 bases sitting between them. The CDR3 contains 16 residues. The germline gives CDR1 MNHEY, CDR2 SMNVEV (reference sequence). CDR3 bases: TGTGCCAGCAGTTATTCCTCGGGGGAACTCACAGATACGCAGTATTTT. Translating it yields CASSYSSGELTDTQYF.

This chain connects TRBV3-1 to TRBJ2-1, with 11 bases matching TRBD2. Germline V CDR1 and CDR2: LGHDT, YNNKEL (reference sequence). Trimming at V came to 3 bases and at J to 1 base, leaving 2 bases not matched to a gene. The CDR3 extends over 16 amino acids. The CDR3 loop is CASSHLAGGSYNEQFF. The CDR3 DNA reads as TGTGCCAGCAGCCATTTAGCGGGAGGGTCCTACAATGAGCAGTTCTTC.

This clonotype has a handful of counts. The chain carries TRBV24-1 and TRBJ2-5; 9 bases match TRBD1. The CDR3 extends over 20 amino acids. V trimming: 0 bases; J trimming: 5 bases; junction bases outside the gene matches: 18. Germline CDR1 is KGHDR and CDR2 is SFDVKD. This CDR3 reads CATSDLAFGTGLSPRETQYF. CDR3 DNA: TGTGCCACCAGTGATTTGGCTTTCGGGACAGGGCTTTCTCCGCGGGAGACCCAGTACTTC.

The chain uses TRBV7-9 and TRBJ1-6, with D tentatively TRBD1 (5 bases). This CDR3 spans 15 amino acids. Per the germline V gene, CDR1 is SEHNR and CDR2 is FQNEAQ (reference sequence). The V end was cut by 5 bases, the J end by 9 bases, with 17 bases between. The CDR3 loop reads CASSGRAEGFSPLHF. Here the CDR3 DNA reads TGTGCCAGCAGCGGCCGGGCAGAGGGGTTTTCACCCCTCCACTTT.

This clonotype was detected only a few times. This chain links TRBV29-1 with TRBJ2-1; 11 positions agree with TRBD2. Germline V gene data show CDR1 as SQVTM and CDR2 as ANQGSEA. V trimming: 2 bases; J trimming: 8 bases; junction bases outside the gene matches: 5. The CDR3 is made up of 14 amino acids. CDR3 sequence reads: CSVESLAGVYEQFF. The CDR3 DNA sequence: TGCAGCGTTGAATCACTAGCGGGAGTCTATGAGCAGTTCTTC.

The chain couples TRBV7-9 to TRBJ2-1; perhaps TRBD2 as D (6 bases). V shed 5 bases and J shed 6 bases, with 14 bases lying between them. Germline V gives CDR1 SEHNR, CDR2 FQNEAQ (reference sequence). The CDR3 has 14 amino acids. The CDR3 reads CASSPQTSFNEQFF. CDR3 nucleotides: TGTGCCAGCAGCCCACAGACTAGTTTCAATGAGCAGTTCTTC.

V is TRBV25-1 and J is TRBJ2-3, with D unclear. This CDR3 comprises 16 residues. Germline V lookup: CDR1 MGHDK, CDR2 SYGVNS. V lost 3 bases to trimming and J lost 2 bases, with 15 bases between them. In DNA form, the CDR3 reads TGTGCCAGCAGTGAGGAAGGACGATATTACACAGATACGCAGTATTTT. Protein sequence: CASSEEGRYYTDTQYF.

This clonotype appeared many times. The chain carries TRBV11-2 and TRBJ2-3, with D perhaps assigned TRBD1 or TRBD2 (6 bases each). The germline V gene has CDR1 SGHAT and CDR2 FQNNGV. CDR3 size: 16 residues. V lost 4 bases and J 2 bases, leaving 16 bases between the germline ends. CDR3 loop: CASSSPGAEYTDTQYF. The CDR3 nucleotides are TGTGCCAGCAGCTCCCCGGGGGCGGAATACACAGATACGCAGTATTTT.

The chain uses TRBV20-1 and TRBJ1-2; TRBD1 might be the D (5 bases). Germline-derived CDR1 and CDR2 are DFQATT and SNEGSKA (reference sequence). The CDR3 spans 14 residues. With 3 bases removed from V and 4 bases from J, the gap between germline ends came to 15 bases. The CDR3 spells CSARLQRDLYGYTF. For the CDR3, the DNA is TGCAGTGCTAGGTTGCAGCGGGACCTCTATGGCTACACCTTC.

The rearrangement uses TRBV9 and TRBJ2-1; the D is unclear. CDR1 SGDLS and CDR2 YYNGEE come from the germline V gene. V lost 4 bases and J lost 0, with 17 bases in between. The CDR3 extends over 17 amino acids. CDR3 in DNA: TGTGCCAGCAGCTTAGAGATGCGGCCGAGCTCCTACAATGAGCAGTTCTTC. Residues: CASSLEMRPSSYNEQFF.